This TCR beta chain was identified during a study of T cells in Graves' hyperthyroidism and ophthalmopathy. Germline lookup yields CDR1 SNHLY and CDR2 FYNNEI. Trimming stripped 6 bases from V and 3 bases from J, with 9 bases between. This CDR3 contains 14 residues. Amplification yielded TCR beta CDR3 regions, with RNA transcripts as the source. HTBI primers were used for first-round RT-PCR of the TCR CDR3. TCRdb itself ran the multiplex PCR reads through MiXCR, one entry per CDR3 protein. The sample has a few hundred thousand distinct CDR3 sequences; less than 25% are singletons. Newly diagnosed patients aged 18 to 65 had hyperthyroidism of under 2 months' duration. This clonotype was recorded at least ten times.

This chain joins TRBV2 and TRBJ2-6, with D possibly TRBD1 on 5 matching bases. This receptor was identified in a man aged 18 to 29 with Graves' hyperthyroidism. The sample consisted of blood. This CDR3 reads CASRAGYGANVLTF. CDR3 in DNA: TGTGCCAGCAGAGCAGGGTATGGGGCCAACGTCCTGACTTTC. Filled out from reference TRBV2 and TRBJ2-6, the complete variable domain reads EPEVTQTPSHQVTQMGQEVILRCVPISNHLYFYWYRQILGQKVEFLVSFYNNEISEKSEIFDDQFSVERPDGSNFTLKIRSTKLEDSAMYFCASRAGYGANVLTFGAGSRLTVL.